These T cell receptor beta chains were read from a single sample in a study of prognosis after radiotherapy for stage I lung cancer. TCRdb itself ran the multiplex PCR reads through MiXCR, one entry per CDR3 protein. The table records 20,000 to 25,000 distinct CDR3 sequences, 40% of them present only once. Sequenced here: PBMCs, sampled before or after stereotactic body radiation therapy (not recorded which). Receptors originate from a donor over 45 with non-small cell lung cancer. Each CDR3 is given with its conserved first and last residue.

V	J	CDR3
TRBV6-1	TRBJ2-1	CASSEALVPGQVDERFF
TRBV7-9	TRBJ2-3	CASSLGPKDTQYF
TRBV5-1	TRBJ2-3	CASSLGRGGTDTQYF
TRBV20-1	TRBJ2-7	CSARLSGGNEQYF
TRBV27	TRBJ2-1	CASSFTDNYNEQFF
TRBV19	TRBJ1-2	CASSVSRKGYTF
TRBV28	TRBJ2-5	CASSLSPGLAEETQYF
TRBV20-1	TRBJ2-7	CSARDQDGSLVEQYF
TRBV20-1	TRBJ2-3	CSARGVRGASDTQYF
TRBV6-1	TRBJ2-2	CATTVYGRERRAYTGELFF
TRBV5-1	TRBJ2-5	CASSLDLEGAQYF
TRBV6-1	TRBJ2-7	CASRFTSGSSYEQYF
TRBV20-1	TRBJ1-2	CSASLPGGYGYTF
TRBV12-3/TRBV12-4	TRBJ2-2	CASSFGAYTGELFF
TRBV29-1	TRBJ1-1	CSAHRVGTEAFF
TRBV19	TRBJ1-1	CASSLWTGGASEAFF
TRBV7-6	TRBJ1-6	CASSLKVSSYNSPLHF
TRBV9	TRBJ2-1	CASSPTDRFSYNEQFF
TRBV7-9	TRBJ1-2	CASSPLGTDF
TRBV7-9	TRBJ1-3	CASSPRRNNSGNTIYF
TRBV28	TRBJ2-7	CASSLWSEGEQYF
TRBV13	TRBJ2-7	CASSFASGSSEQYF
TRBV6-1	TRBJ2-7	CASSEGRVNF
TRBV20-1	TRBJ1-1	CSSLQWASRTEAFF
TRBV5-1	TRBJ1-4	CASSKMTGTNEKLFF
TRBV28	TRBJ1-5	CASSLEGLSNQPQHF
TRBV7-2	TRBJ2-1	CASSLGRGREQFF
TRBV12-3/TRBV12-4	TRBJ2-2	CASTLTRGIDTGELFF
TRBV24-1	TRBJ2-5	CATSARATQETQHF
TRBV12-3/TRBV12-4	TRBJ2-1	CASGLLGSGWNEQFF
TRBV4-1	TRBJ1-5	CASSQGWGSNQPQHF
TRBV20-1	TRBJ2-3	CSASTWDSGREIDTQYF
TRBV2	TRBJ2-2	CASNVNSPGELFF
TRBV5-4	TRBJ2-7	CASSLSGTSGSYEQYF
TRBV24-1	TRBJ2-7	CATSDPETGTYEQYF
TRBV24-1	TRBJ2-2	CATSDLGAGLNYSNTGELFF
TRBV12-3/TRBV12-4	TRBJ2-1	CASGALYNEQFF
TRBV20-1	TRBJ2-5	CSARGGGAQETQYF
TRBV6-1	TRBJ1-1	CASSSMNTEAFF
TRBV27	TRBJ2-3	CASSLGLGASTDTQYF
TRBV5-1	TRBJ2-3	CASKELAQSTDTQYF
TRBV7-2	TRBJ1-2	CASSPDQLYGYTF